This T cell receptor (beta chain) emerged from a study of cytomegalovirus exposure and HLA in healthy donors. At the level of the study: Membership in the Caucasian-associated ancestry cluster was found for 81% of 300 to 500 genotyped donors. General study points: Most CMV-associated TCR beta chains were later found to appear HLA-restricted. Reports state that TCR beta sequences accurately predicted most subjects' HLA-A and HLA-B alleles.

There are a few counts of this clone. Its antigen is still unknown. All the people who gave samples were healthy bone marrow donors. 60 Vbeta and 13 Jbeta primers were used in PCR. TCRdb's table, derived via immunoSEQ multiplex PCR, lists solely in-frame clones and lacks some. The table records 200,000 to 250,000 clones, 75% to 90% of them present only once. The ends were cut back, 2 bases at V and 3 bases at J, with 10 bases in the middle. From germline, CDR1 is MGHRA and CDR2 YSYEKL. The CDR3 has 14 residues. The sequenced sample was PBMCs. The chain carries TRBV4-1 and TRBJ1-1; D is undetermined. The sequence derives from a woman in her thirties or forties in good health and CMV-seronegative. CDR3 nucleotides: TGCGCCAGCAGCCAAAACGAGGCCTACACTGAAGCTTTCTTT. This encodes CASSQNEAYTEAFF.